These 24 T cell receptor beta chains came from one sample sequenced in a study of beta chain features in type 1 diabetes. Broader study findings: All four CD4+ subsets from Type 1 diabetes patients carried moderately but significantly shorter TCRB CDR3s.

Expressed TCRB transcripts got sequenced, as all isolated RNA was reverse transcribed. Data came from immunoSEQ multiplex PCR; TCRdb stores just in-frame clones and leaves some out. In the table there are tens of thousands of clones, approximately 68% of which are singletons. These TCRs are of unknown antigen specificity. Sequencing was carried out using Tregs from blood. These receptors were taken from a woman aged 18-29 years with type 1 diabetes.

The chain has TRBV5-1 and TRBJ2-2; a possible D gene is TRBD2 (6 bases). Trimming stripped 7 bases from V and 6 bases from J, with 22 bases between. The length of the CDR3 is 16 residues. The V gene's germline CDR1 is SGHRS and CDR2 YFSETQ. CDR3 sequence: CASDLGGTQQPGELFF. The CDR3 DNA reads as TGCGCCAGCGACCTAGGCGGGACCCAACAGCCCGGGGAGCTGTTTTTT.

The rearrangement uses TRBV29-1 and TRBJ2-4, with D perhaps TRBD2 (6 bases). The CDR3 consists of 13 residues. The germline gives CDR1 SQVTM, CDR2 ANQGSEA. V lost 7 bases and J lost 3, with 13 bases in between. CDR3 DNA sequence: TGCAGCGCCTCGGGGACTTACAAAAACATTCAGTACTTC. Translating gives CSASGTYKNIQYF.

The CDR3, as DNA: TGTGCCAGCAGCTTAGCCGGGTCGTGGGAAAAACTGTTTTTT. Its translation: CASSLAGSWEKLFF. This chain connects TRBV7-2 to TRBJ1-4, with D uncertain. The V gene lost 0 bases and the J gene lost 8 bases, with 10 bases spanning the gap. There are 14 residues in the CDR3. Germline V gene sequence: CDR1 SGHTA, CDR2 FQGNSA. Full variable domain (missing parts from reference TRBV7-2 and TRBJ1-4): GAGVSQSPSNKVTEKGKDVELRCDPISGHTALYWYRQSLGQGLEFLIYFQGNSAPDKSGLPSDRFSAERTGGSVSTLTIQRTQQEDSAVYLCASSLAGSWEKLFFGSGTQLSVL.

J is TRBJ1-1 and V is TRBV5-1, with 7 bases that match TRBD1. From germline, CDR1 is SGHRS and CDR2 YFSETQ. Trimming took 4 bases from V and 1 from J; bases not matched to a gene: 4. The CDR3 covers 14 residues. CDR3 DNA: TGCGCCAGCAGCCCCTGGACAGGGAACACTGAAGCTTTCTTT. Translating gives CASSPWTGNTEAFF.

The chain combines TRBV7-2 with TRBJ2-7; tentative D call: TRBD1 (6 bases). V was pared by 0 bases and J by 3 bases, with 9 bases between. Germline V lookup: CDR1 SGHTA, CDR2 FQGNSA. The CDR3 loop spans 14 amino acids. CDR3 sequence (DNA): TGTGCCAGCAGCTTAGCCCGACAGGACTACGAGCAGTACTTC. Its protein product is CASSLARQDYEQYF.

The rearrangement uses TRBV23-1 and TRBJ1-1, with D uncertain. TRBV23-1 belongs to the ORF category, with a function that is uncertain. The CDR3 is made up of 17 amino acids. The V and J ends lost 4 bases and 1 base respectively, with 19 bases between them. The CDR3 is CASSLMGGGSGNTEAFF. The CDR3 coding sequence is TGCGCCAGCAGTCTTATGGGTGGAGGGAGTGGGAACACTGAAGCTTTCTTT.

This chain connects TRBV11-2 to TRBJ2-3; TRBD1 aligns across 8 bases. Per the germline V gene, CDR1 is SGHAT and CDR2 is FQNNGV. This CDR3 is 14 amino acids long. V was pared by 5 bases and J by 4 bases, with 5 bases of the junction left unmatched. Here the CDR3 reads CASSTRQGPDTQYF. The CDR3 DNA is TGTGCCAGCAGCACAAGACAGGGGCCAGATACGCAGTATTTT.

This chain connects TRBV18 to TRBJ2-5; possibly TRBD2 for D (5 bases). V lost 1 base and J lost 2, with 8 bases in between. Germline lookup yields CDR1 KGHSH and CDR2 LQKENI. This CDR3 has 14 amino acids. The CDR3 here is CASSPLALQETQYF. CDR3 in DNA: TGTGCCAGCTCACCACTAGCGTTACAAGAGACCCAGTACTTC.

This sequence joins TRBV6-1 and TRBJ1-2; D may be TRBD1 (5 bases). V lost 7 bases, J lost 7 bases, and 16 bases lay in between. This CDR3 region has 13 residues. Germline V lookup: CDR1 MNHNS, CDR2 SASEGT. CDR3 sequence: CASNSGGPRGYTF. The CDR3 DNA sequence: TGTGCCAGCAACTCGGGGGGACCGCGTGGCTACACCTTC.

J is TRBJ2-5 and V is TRBV28; 7 bases line up with TRBD2. The CDR3 covers 14 residues. Germline-derived CDR1 and CDR2 are MDHEN and SYDVKM. V shed 5 bases and J 2 bases; nucleotides not matched to a gene: 5. CDR3 sequence reads: CASSGRDGQETQYF. The CDR3 nucleotides read TGTGCCAGCAGTGGGAGGGACGGGCAAGAGACCCAGTACTTC.

This clone rates as medium-sized. As DNA, the CDR3 is TGTGCCAGCCGCGGGACAGGGCCCTACGAGCAGTACTTC. It specifies CASRGTGPYEQYF. V gene TRBV18 combines with J gene TRBJ2-7, with 9 bases fitting TRBD1. Germline V gives CDR1 KGHSH, CDR2 LQKENI. V shed 8 bases and J 2 bases; nucleotides not matched to a gene: 4. The CDR3 sequence is 13 residues long. The variable domain in full, with the rest retrieved from reference TRBV18 and TRBJ2-7, is NAGVMQNPRHLVRRRGQEARLRCSPMKGHSHVYWYRQLPEEGLKFMVYLQKENIIDESGMPKERFSAEFPKEGPSILRIQQVVRGDSAAYFCASRGTGPYEQYFGPGTRLTVT.

V and J are TRBV2 and TRBJ1-2, with TRBD1 matching 7 bases. The CDR3 runs to 13 residues. The germline V gene encodes CDR1 SNHLY and CDR2 FYNNEI. V lost 5 bases, J lost 5 bases, and 5 bases stayed unmatched. CDR3 nucleotides: TGTGCCAGCAGTCCCACAGGGGTTTATGGCTACACCTTC. As protein: CASSPTGVYGYTF.

The J gene is TRBJ2-2, the V gene TRBV27, with 10 bases identical to TRBD2. This CDR3 has 21 amino acids. From germline, CDR1 is MNHEY and CDR2 SMNVEV (reference sequence). Losses at the gene ends were 3 bases for V and 0 bases for J; bases not matched to a gene: 16. The CDR3 sequence: CASSFPPHLRTSGPNTGELFF. CDR3 sequence (DNA): TGTGCCAGCAGTTTCCCCCCGCATCTCCGGACTAGCGGCCCGAACACCGGGGAGCTGTTTTTT.

This chain links TRBV7-9 with TRBJ2-6; perhaps TRBD2 as D (7 bases). The germline V gene has CDR1 SEHNR and CDR2 FQNEAQ (reference sequence). V was shortened by 5 bases and J by 1 base, with 12 bases between the two germline ends. CDR3 length: 16 residues. CDR3 nucleotides: TGTGCCAGCAGCCGGGGGGACACTTCTGGGGCCAACGTCCTGACTTTC. It specifies CASSRGDTSGANVLTF.

The CDR3 here is CAISDRGSTEAFF. CDR3 bases: TGTGCCATCAGTGACAGGGGATCCACTGAAGCTTTCTTT. The gene calls are TRBV10-3 and TRBJ1-1; TRBD1 is a possible D gene (6 bases). The CDR3 spans 13 residues. The V gene lost 3 bases and the J gene lost 4 bases, with 9 bases spanning the gap. CDR1 is ENHRY, CDR2 SYGVKD, per germline.

This chain connects TRBV4-3 to TRBJ2-5; 9 positions agree with TRBD1. The CDR3 spans 19 residues. The trim removed 0 bases at V and 5 bases at J, leaving 16 bases unmatched. CDR1 is LGHNA, CDR2 YSLEER, per germline. DNA for the CDR3: TGCGCCAGCAGCCAAGAGTTGGTCTCATGGGACAGGGTCGGGGAGACCCAGTACTTC. This translates into CASSQELVSWDRVGETQYF.

This chain uses TRBV20-1 with TRBJ1-4; D unclear. The CDR3 totals 10 residues. From germline, CDR1 is DFQATT and CDR2 SNEGSKA (reference sequence). V was shortened by 5 bases and J by 5 bases, with 3 bases between the two germline ends. The CDR3, as DNA: TGCAGTGCTGCGAATGAAAAACTGTTTTTT. Protein sequence: CSAANEKLFF.

The J gene is TRBJ2-2, the V gene TRBV5-1; perhaps TRBD1 as D (5 bases). The CDR3 loop spans 13 amino acids. Trimming removed 6 bases from V and 6 bases from J, with 12 bases in between. Germline values: CDR1 SGHRS, CDR2 YFSETQ. In DNA form, the CDR3 reads TGCGCCAGCACGGACACTCGGGCCGGGGAGCTGTTTTTT. This encodes CASTDTRAGELFF.

The chain links TRBV19 to TRBJ1-2, with a weak D call TRBD1 (6 bases). Trimming left V 6 bases short and J 2 bases short, with 13 bases between. The CDR3 consists of 14 residues. Germline V CDR1 and CDR2: LNHDA, SQIVND (reference sequence). CDR3 in DNA: TGTGCCAGTAGGACCGGGGGGGGCAACTATGGCTACACCTTC. Translated, it gives CASRTGGGNYGYTF. Full variable domain (outside the CDR3, taken from reference TRBV19 and TRBJ1-2): DGGITQSPKYLFRKEGQNVTLSCEQNLNHDAMYWYRQDPGQGLRLIYYSQIVNDFQKGDIAEGYSVSREKKESFPLTVTSAQKNPTAFYLCASRTGGGNYGYTFGSGTRLTVV.

This clone has more than one count but fewer than ten. J is TRBJ2-1 and V is TRBV4-3; D is perhaps TRBD1 (6 bases). Trimming cost V 3 bases and J 2 bases, with 17 bases left between them. The CDR3 length is 17 residues. Germline-derived CDR1 and CDR2 are LGHNA and YSLEER. The CDR3 loop reads CASSQTGPLGTYNEQFF. CDR3 coding DNA: TGCGCCAGCAGCCAGACAGGCCCCTTGGGGACCTACAATGAGCAGTTCTTC.

The rearrangement joins TRBV18 to TRBJ2-3; D is uncertain. Looked up from germline, CDR1 is KGHSH and CDR2 is LQKENI. The CDR3 totals 18 residues. V shed 0 bases and J shed 1 base, with 17 bases lying between them. CDR3 sequence (DNA): TGTGCCAGCTCACCACCAAGTTCGAGAGGTCTGGGCACAGATACGCAGTATTTT. Encoded protein: CASSPPSSRGLGTDTQYF.

V usage is TRBV5-1 and J usage is TRBJ1-2, with no clear D. The CDR3 runs 13 residues. The germline V gene encodes CDR1 SGHRS and CDR2 YFSETQ. Trimming shortened V by 1 base and J by 8 bases, and 12 bases separated the two germline ends. Here the CDR3 reads CASSLLTGEGYTF. The CDR3 DNA follows: TGCGCCAGCAGCTTGCTGACCGGGGAGGGCTACACCTTC. Full variable domain (missing parts from reference TRBV5-1 and TRBJ1-2): KAGVTQTPRYLIKTRGQQVTLSCSPISGHRSVSWYQQTPGQGLQFLFEYFSETQRNKGNFPGRFSGRQFSNSRSEMNVSTLELGDSALYLCASSLLTGEGYTFGSGTRLTVV.

The rearrangement uses TRBV19 and TRBJ2-1, with TRBD2 identical over 9 bases. Germline CDR1 reads LNHDA; CDR2 reads SQIVND (reference sequence). V shed 7 bases, J shed 2 bases, and the junction held 3 bases outside the gene matches. The CDR3 contains 14 residues. The CDR3 sequence: CASTLAGAYNEQFF. The CDR3 region has the DNA TGTGCCAGTACTTTAGCGGGAGCCTACAATGAGCAGTTCTTC.

This clone was seen a handful of times. This rearrangement joins TRBV11-2 to TRBJ2-1; TRBD1 agrees at 8 bases. The CDR3 consists of 16 residues. Trimming took 4 bases from V and 5 from J; bases not matched to a gene: 10. In germline, CDR1 is SGHAT, CDR2 FQNNGV. The CDR3 protein is CASSSRLSDRDNEQFF. The DNA of the CDR3 is TGTGCCAGCAGCTCTCGACTATCGGACAGGGACAATGAGCAGTTCTTC.